One sample yielded the 8 T cell receptor beta chains listed below, sequenced in a study of shared clonotypes between healthy human individuals. Method: immunoSEQ multiplex PCR; TCRdb's copy keeps in-frame clones and lacks some. The sample carries about 2 million clones, over 85% recorded once. Source material: naive CD4+ T cells sorted from blood. Specified subset: CD45RA+ positively selected. The receptors stem from a man between 18 and 35 years old in good health.

The CDR3 spells CASQYGLGDTQYF. CDR3 coding DNA: TGTGCCAGCCAATACGGGTTGGGAGATACGCAGTATTTT. The rearrangement links TRBV7-9 to TRBJ2-3; no clear D gene. V was cut by 8 bases and J by 5 bases, with 14 bases left in between. The CDR3 runs 13 residues. Germline V lookup: CDR1 SEHNR, CDR2 FQNEAQ (reference sequence).

This clone appeared a single time. The chain joins TRBV5-1 to TRBJ2-1; tentative D call: TRBD2 (5 bases). Germline V gene lookup returns CDR1 SGHRS and CDR2 YFSETQ. The CDR3 contains 15 residues. V shed 2 bases and J shed 9 bases, with 18 bases lying between them. In nucleotides, the CDR3 is TGCGCCAGCAGCTTCGGGAAAAGCCTCGTCGGTGAGCAGTTCTTC. Protein product: CASSFGKSLVGEQFF. The full variable domain, rest sourced from reference TRBV5-1 and TRBJ2-1, is KAGVTQTPRYLIKTRGQQVTLSCSPISGHRSVSWYQQTPGQGLQFLFEYFSETQRNKGNFPGRFSGRQFSNSRSEMNVSTLELGDSALYLCASSFGKSLVGEQFFGPGTRLTVL.

Only one count was recorded for this clone. V gene TRBV5-1 combines with J gene TRBJ2-5; 7 bases map to TRBD1. The CDR3 spans 16 residues. Per germline, CDR1 SGHRS and CDR2 YFSETQ. With 0 bases clipped from V and 2 bases from J, the junction kept 7 bases outside the gene matches. Here the CDR3 reads CASSLAGTELQETQYF. CDR3 coding DNA: TGCGCCAGCAGCTTGGCCGGGACAGAACTGCAAGAGACCCAGTACTTC.

The chain joins TRBV10-3 to TRBJ2-7, with 7 bases that match TRBD2. CDR1 ENHRY and CDR2 SYGVKD come from the germline V gene. The CDR3 covers 14 residues. The V segment lost 3 bases and the J segment 4 bases; nucleotides outside the gene matches: 6. The CDR3 DNA reads as TGTGCCATCAGTGACGGGGGAGGGCCTTACGAGCAGTACTTC. Its translation is CAISDGGGPYEQYF.

This clone was counted only a few times. The gene calls are TRBV5-5 and TRBJ2-7; 9 bases line up with TRBD1. Germline assignment: CDR1 SGHKS and CDR2 YYEKEE (reference sequence). Trimming at V came to 4 bases and at J to 6 bases, leaving 11 bases not matched to a gene. CDR3 size: 15 residues. The CDR3 loop reads CASSQDPDRGGEQYF. CDR3 DNA: TGTGCCAGCAGCCAAGATCCCGACAGGGGGGGCGAGCAGTACTTC.

This chain connects TRBV28 to TRBJ1-6; possibly TRBD1 for D (6 bases). This CDR3 has 16 amino acids. V lost 2 bases, J lost 7 bases, and 15 bases lay in between. Looked up from germline, CDR1 is MDHEN and CDR2 is SYDVKM. CDR3 nucleotide sequence: TGTGCCAGCAGTTTACATCGGACAGTGCCCAATTCACCCCTCCACTTT. It encodes CASSLHRTVPNSPLHF.

This clone showed up just once. V gene TRBV11-2 combines with J gene TRBJ1-1; D gene uncertain. The CDR3 is 14 amino acids. Trimming removed 3 bases at V and 1 base at J, with 9 bases between. Looked up from germline, CDR1 is SGHAT and CDR2 is FQNNGV. The CDR3 nucleotides read TGTGCCAGCAGCTTGTTGCGGGAGAACACTGAAGCTTTCTTT. This translates into CASSLLRENTEAFF.

The chain employs TRBV7-6 and TRBJ2-5, with D perhaps given as TRBD1 or TRBD2 (5 bases each). Germline CDR1 and CDR2: SGHVS and FNYEAQ. The CDR3 covers 15 residues. Trimming took off 4 bases at V and 7 bases at J, with 19 bases between the two ends. The CDR3 bases are TGTGCCAGCAGCTCTCTGACTGGGGACCTTTGGACCCAGTACTTC. It specifies CASSSLTGDLWTQYF.